The clone carrying this TCR beta chain was seen at least ten times. The antigen is unknown. Germline V lookup: CDR1 SGHTA, CDR2 FQGNSA. The V and J ends lost 4 bases and 4 bases, in that order; junction bases with no gene match: 2. There are 14 residues in the CDR3. These data belong to a study of T-cell memory formation after mild COVID-19. Overall study context: Largely donor-specific sequence clusters came from two donors.

Whole-study findings and limits: Contracting clones from day 15 to 85 showed balanced CD4/CD8; later expanders favored CD4+. The CD4+ clones that contracted clustered mainly within CM and EM, and the CD8+ clones concentrated in EMRA. The appearance of some responding clones in pre-infection memory suggested that cross-reactive memory joined.

TCRdb used MiXCR to reprocess the 5' RACE reads, holding one entry per CDR3 protein. This table holds roughly 51,000 distinct CDR3 sequences, around 7% found once. V usage is TRBV7-2 and J usage is TRBJ2-3, with TRBD2 matching over 10 bases. This clonotype was obtained from a man aged 18 to 29 who had mild COVID-19 (a few samples of this study predate the infection). Cell type and time point are not known. The sample consisted of PBMCs or a T cell subset sorted from them (not recorded which). This CDR3 reads CASSSLAGADTQYF. The CDR3 coding sequence is TGTGCCAGCAGCTCCCTAGCGGGGGCAGATACGCAGTATTTT. The complete variable domain, with remaining parts taken from reference TRBV7-2 and TRBJ2-3, reads GAGVSQSPSNKVTEKGKDVELRCDPISGHTALYWYRQSLGQGLEFLIYFQGNSAPDKSGLPSDRFSAERTGGSVSTLTIQRTQQEDSAVYLCASSSLAGADTQYFGPGTRLTVL.